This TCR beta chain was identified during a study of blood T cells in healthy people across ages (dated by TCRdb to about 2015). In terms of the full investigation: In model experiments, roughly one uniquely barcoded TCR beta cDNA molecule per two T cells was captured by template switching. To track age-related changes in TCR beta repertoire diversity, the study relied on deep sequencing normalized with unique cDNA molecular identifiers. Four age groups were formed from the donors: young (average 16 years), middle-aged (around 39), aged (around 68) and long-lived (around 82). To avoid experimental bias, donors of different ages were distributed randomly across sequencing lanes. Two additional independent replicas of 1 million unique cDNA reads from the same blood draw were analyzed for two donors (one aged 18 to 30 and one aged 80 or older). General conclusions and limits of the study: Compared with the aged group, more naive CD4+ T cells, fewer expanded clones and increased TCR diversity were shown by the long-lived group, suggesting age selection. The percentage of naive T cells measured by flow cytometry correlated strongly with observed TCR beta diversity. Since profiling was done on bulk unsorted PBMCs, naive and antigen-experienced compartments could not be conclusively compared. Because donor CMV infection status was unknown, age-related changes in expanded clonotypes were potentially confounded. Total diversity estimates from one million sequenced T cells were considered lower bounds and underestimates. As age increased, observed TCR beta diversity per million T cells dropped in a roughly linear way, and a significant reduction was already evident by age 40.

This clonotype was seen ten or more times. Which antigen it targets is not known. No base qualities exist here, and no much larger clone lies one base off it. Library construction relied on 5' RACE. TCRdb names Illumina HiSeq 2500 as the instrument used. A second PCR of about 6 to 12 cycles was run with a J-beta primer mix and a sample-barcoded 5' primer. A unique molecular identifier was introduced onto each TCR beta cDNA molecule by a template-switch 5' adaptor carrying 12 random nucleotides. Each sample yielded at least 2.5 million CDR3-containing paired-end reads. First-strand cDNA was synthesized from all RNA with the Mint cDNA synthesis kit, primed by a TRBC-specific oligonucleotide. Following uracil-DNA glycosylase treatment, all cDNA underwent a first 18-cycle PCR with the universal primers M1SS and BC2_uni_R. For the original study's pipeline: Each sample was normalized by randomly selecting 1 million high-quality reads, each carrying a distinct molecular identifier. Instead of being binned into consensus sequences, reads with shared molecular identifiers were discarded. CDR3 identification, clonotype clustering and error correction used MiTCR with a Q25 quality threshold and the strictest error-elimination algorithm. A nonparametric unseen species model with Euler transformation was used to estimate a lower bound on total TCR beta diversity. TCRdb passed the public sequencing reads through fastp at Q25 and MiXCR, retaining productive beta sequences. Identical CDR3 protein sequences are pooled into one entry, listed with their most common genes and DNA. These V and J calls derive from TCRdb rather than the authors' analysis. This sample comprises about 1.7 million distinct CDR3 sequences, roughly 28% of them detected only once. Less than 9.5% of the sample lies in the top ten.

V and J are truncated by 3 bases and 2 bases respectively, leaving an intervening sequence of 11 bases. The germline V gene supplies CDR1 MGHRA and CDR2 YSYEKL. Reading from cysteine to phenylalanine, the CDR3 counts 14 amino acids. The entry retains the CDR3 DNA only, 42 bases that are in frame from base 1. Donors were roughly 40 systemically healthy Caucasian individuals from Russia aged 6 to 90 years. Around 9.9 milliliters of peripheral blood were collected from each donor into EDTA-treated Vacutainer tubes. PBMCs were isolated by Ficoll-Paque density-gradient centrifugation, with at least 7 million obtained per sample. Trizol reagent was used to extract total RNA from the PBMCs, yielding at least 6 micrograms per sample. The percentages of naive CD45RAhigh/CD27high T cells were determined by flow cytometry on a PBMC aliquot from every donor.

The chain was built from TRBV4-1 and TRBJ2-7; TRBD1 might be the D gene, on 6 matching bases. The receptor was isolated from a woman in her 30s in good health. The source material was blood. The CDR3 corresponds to CASSHPQGPYEQYF. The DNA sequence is TGCGCCAGCAGCCACCCACAGGGACCCTACGAGCAGTACTTC.